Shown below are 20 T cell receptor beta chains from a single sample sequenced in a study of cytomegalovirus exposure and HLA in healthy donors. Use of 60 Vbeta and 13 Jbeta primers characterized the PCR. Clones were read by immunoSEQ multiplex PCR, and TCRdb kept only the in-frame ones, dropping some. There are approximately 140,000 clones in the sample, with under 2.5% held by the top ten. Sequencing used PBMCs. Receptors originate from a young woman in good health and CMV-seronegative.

The CDR3 loop is CASRRDSYEQYV. The CDR3 nucleotides are TGTGCCAGCAGGAGGGACTCCTACGAGCAGTACGTC. The chain couples TRBV2 to TRBJ2-7; maybe TRBD2 (5 bases). This CDR3 is built from 12 residues. V lost 6 bases and J lost 0, with 6 bases in between. Germline V gene lookup returns CDR1 SNHLY and CDR2 FYNNEI.

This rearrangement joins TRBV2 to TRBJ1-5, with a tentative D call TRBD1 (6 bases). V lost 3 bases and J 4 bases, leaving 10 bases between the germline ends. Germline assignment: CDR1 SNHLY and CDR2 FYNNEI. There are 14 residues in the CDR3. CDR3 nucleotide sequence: TGTGCCAGCAGTGACTGGACAGAGAATCAGCCCCAGCATTTT. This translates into CASSDWTENQPQHF.

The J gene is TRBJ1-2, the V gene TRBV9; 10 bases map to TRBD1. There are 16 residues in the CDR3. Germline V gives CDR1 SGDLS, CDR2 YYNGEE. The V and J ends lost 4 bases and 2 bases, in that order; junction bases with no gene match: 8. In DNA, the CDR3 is TGTGCCAGCAGCCAAAGACAGGGGGCCCTAAACTATGGCTACACCTTC. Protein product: CASSQRQGALNYGYTF.

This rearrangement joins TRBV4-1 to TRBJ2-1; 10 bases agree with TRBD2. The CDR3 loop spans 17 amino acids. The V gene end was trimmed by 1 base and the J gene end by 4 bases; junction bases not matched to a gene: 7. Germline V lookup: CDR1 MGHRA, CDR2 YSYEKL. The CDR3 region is CASSQGGTSEIYNEQFF. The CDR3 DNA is TGCGCCAGCAGCCAAGGTGGGACTAGCGAGATTTACAATGAGCAGTTCTTC.

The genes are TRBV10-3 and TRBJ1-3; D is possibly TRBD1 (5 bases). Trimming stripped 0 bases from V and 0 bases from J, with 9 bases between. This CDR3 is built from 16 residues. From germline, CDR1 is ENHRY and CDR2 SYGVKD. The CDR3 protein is CAISESDTRSGNTIYF. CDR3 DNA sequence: TGTGCCATCAGTGAGTCGGACACCCGCTCTGGAAACACCATATATTTT.

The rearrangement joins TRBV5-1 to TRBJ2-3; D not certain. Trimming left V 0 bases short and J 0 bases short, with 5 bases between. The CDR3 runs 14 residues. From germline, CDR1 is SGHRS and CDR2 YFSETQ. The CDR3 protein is CASSLAHSTDTQYF. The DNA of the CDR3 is TGCGCCAGCAGCTTGGCACATAGCACAGATACGCAGTATTTT.

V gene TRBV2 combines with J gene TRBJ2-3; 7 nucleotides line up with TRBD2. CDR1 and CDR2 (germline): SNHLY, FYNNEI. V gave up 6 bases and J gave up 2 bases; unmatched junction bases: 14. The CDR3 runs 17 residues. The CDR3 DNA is TGTGCCAGCAGCGGGAATTTAGCGGGTTCTTACACAGATACGCAGTATTTT. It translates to CASSGNLAGSYTDTQYF.

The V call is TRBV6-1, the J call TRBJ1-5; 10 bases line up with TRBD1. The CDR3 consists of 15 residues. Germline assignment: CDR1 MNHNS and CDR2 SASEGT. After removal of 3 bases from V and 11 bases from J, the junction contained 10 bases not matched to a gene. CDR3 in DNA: TGTGCCAGCAGTGAGGGGGACAGGGGAGTAATGGCCCAGCATTTT. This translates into CASSEGDRGVMAQHF.

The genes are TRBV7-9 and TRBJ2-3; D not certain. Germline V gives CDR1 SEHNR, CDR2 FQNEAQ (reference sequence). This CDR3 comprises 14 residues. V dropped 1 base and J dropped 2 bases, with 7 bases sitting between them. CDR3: CASSLGGNTDTQYF. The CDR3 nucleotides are TGTGCCAGCAGCTTAGGCGGCAACACAGATACGCAGTATTTT.

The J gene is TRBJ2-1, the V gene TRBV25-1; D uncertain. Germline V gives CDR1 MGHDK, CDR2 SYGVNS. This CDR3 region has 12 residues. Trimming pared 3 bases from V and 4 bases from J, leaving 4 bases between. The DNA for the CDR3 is TGTGCCAGCAGTGATTTATACAATGAGCAGTTCTTC. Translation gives CASSDLYNEQFF.

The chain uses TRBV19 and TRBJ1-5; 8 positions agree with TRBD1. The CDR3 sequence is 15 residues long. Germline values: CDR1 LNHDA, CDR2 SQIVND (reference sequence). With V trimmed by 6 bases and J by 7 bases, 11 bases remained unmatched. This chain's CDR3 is CASSTIGTGEQPQHF. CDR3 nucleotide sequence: TGTGCCAGTAGCACTATCGGGACAGGAGAACAGCCCCAGCATTTT.

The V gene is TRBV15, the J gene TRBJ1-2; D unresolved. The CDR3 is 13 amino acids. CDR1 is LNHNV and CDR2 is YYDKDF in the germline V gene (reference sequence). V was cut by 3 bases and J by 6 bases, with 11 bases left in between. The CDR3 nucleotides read TGTGCCACCAGCAGGCGGGAACGGAATGGCTACACCTTC. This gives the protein CATSRRERNGYTF.

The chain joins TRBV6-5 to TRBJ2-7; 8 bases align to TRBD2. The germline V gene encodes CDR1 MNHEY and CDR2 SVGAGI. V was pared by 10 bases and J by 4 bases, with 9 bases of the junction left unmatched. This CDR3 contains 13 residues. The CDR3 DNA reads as TGTGCCACCCAGCTAGCGGGCGGTTACGAGCAGTACTTC. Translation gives CATQLAGGYEQYF.

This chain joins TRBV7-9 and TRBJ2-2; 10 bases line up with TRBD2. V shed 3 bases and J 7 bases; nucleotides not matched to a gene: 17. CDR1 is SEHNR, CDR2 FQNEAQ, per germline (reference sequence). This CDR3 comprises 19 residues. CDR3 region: CASSLQGPPASGRSGELFF. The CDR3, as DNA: TGTGCCAGCAGCTTGCAGGGACCCCCCGCTAGCGGGAGAAGCGGGGAGCTGTTTTTT.

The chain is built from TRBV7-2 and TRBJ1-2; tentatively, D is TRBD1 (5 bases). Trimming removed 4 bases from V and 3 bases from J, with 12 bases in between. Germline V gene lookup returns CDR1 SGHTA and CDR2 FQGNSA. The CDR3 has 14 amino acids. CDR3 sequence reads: CASSSRTLYYGYTF. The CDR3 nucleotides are TGTGCCAGCAGCTCGCGGACACTCTACTATGGCTACACCTTC.

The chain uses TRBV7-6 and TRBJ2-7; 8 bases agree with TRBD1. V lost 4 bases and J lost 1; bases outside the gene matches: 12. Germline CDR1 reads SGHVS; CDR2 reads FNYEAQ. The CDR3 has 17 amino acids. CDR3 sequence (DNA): TGTGCCAGCAGCTCCCTGACCCAGGGGGCCAGTTCCTACGAGCAGTACTTC. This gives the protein CASSSLTQGASSYEQYF. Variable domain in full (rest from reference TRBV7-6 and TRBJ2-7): GAGVSQSPRYKVTKRGQDVALRCDPISGHVSLYWYRQALGQGPEFLTYFNYEAQQDKSGLPNDRFSAERPEGSISTLTIQRTEQRDSAMYRCASSSLTQGASSYEQYFGPGTRLTVT.

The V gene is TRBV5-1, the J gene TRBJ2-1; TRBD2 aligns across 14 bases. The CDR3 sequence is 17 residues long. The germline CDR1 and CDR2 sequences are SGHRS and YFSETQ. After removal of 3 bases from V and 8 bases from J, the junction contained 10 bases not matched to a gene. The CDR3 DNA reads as TGCGCCAGCAGCTCAGGACTAGCGGGAGGAGTGGTCGATGAGCAGTTCTTC. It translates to CASSSGLAGGVVDEQFF. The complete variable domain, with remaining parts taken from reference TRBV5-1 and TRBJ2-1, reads KAGVTQTPRYLIKTRGQQVTLSCSPISGHRSVSWYQQTPGQGLQFLFEYFSETQRNKGNFPGRFSGRQFSNSRSEMNVSTLELGDSALYLCASSSGLAGGVVDEQFFGPGTRLTVL.

CDR3 sequence: CASSLGQYNEQFF. CDR3 DNA: TGTGCCAGCAGTTTGGGGCAGTACAATGAGCAGTTCTTC. The rearrangement links TRBV27 to TRBJ2-1; tentative D call: TRBD1 (5 bases). Germline CDR1 MNHEY, CDR2 SMNVEV (reference sequence). V was pared by 3 bases and J by 4 bases, with 7 bases between. The CDR3 totals 13 residues.

The CDR3 DNA reads as TGTGCCATCAGTGATCTCGGGAGTTACAATGAGCAGTTCTTC. As protein: CAISDLGSYNEQFF. This chain links TRBV10-3 with TRBJ2-1; D possibly corresponds to TRBD2 (6 bases). The CDR3 has 14 amino acids. The V gene lost 3 bases and the J gene lost 4 bases, with 10 bases spanning the gap. Germline V gives CDR1 ENHRY, CDR2 SYGVKD.

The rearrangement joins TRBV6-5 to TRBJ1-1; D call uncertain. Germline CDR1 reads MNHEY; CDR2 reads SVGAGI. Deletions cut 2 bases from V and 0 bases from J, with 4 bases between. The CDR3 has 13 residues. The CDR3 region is CASSYGMNTEAFF. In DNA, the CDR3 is TGTGCCAGCAGTTACGGCATGAACACTGAAGCTTTCTTT.